The rows below give T cell receptor beta chains drawn from one sample of a study of blood T cell repertoires in COVID-19. The assay was immunoSEQ multiplex PCR, and TCRdb's table has in-frame clones only and misses some. Of roughly 70,000 clones listed, roughly 72% are singletons. The sequenced sample consisted of peripheral blood. These receptor sequences come from a man aged 60-69 years with COVID-19, enrolled during active disease. Both conserved end residues are part of each CDR3. Each record gives: J gene, D gene, V gene, clone size, CDR3 protein, CDR3 DNA. D genes are given only for firm matches. Expanded clones get a size class; other rows say once, few or many, or leave the size out.

>TRBJ2-5|NA|TRBV24-1|NA
CATSDRRVRGETQYF
TGTGCCACCAGTGATAGGAGAGTTCGGGGAGAGACCCAGTACTTC
>TRBJ2-5|NA|TRBV11-1|NA
CASSPRAEETQYF
TGTGCCAGCAGCCCCCGTGCAGAAGAGACCCAGTACTTC
>TRBJ2-5|NA|TRBV12-3/TRBV12-4|NA
CASGTMRETQYF
TGTGCCAGCGGGACAATGAGAGAGACCCAGTACTTC
>TRBJ2-5|TRBD2|TRBV2|many
CAGGTSGQETQYF
TGTGCCGGAGGGACTAGCGGCCAAGAGACCCAGTACTTC
>TRBJ2-2|NA|TRBV5-1|NA
CASRDSPLDTGELFF
TGCGCCAGCAGGGACTCCCCGTTGGACACCGGGGAGCTGTTTTTT
>TRBJ1-4|NA|TRBV27|NA
CASSLIFTGYEKLFF
TGTGCCAGCAGTTTAATCTTCACAGGGTACGAAAAACTGTTTTTT
>TRBJ1-5|NA|TRBV6-5|many
CASSYSNQQPQHF
TGTGCCAGCAGTTACTCGAACCAGCAGCCCCAGCATTTT
>TRBJ2-5|NA|TRBV4-1|NA
CASSQVEGGEGETQYF
TGCGCCAGCAGCCAAGTAGAGGGGGGGGAAGGGGAGACCCAGTACTTC
>TRBJ1-5|NA|TRBV29-1|NA
CSARQANQPQHF
TGCAGCGCTCGACAGGCGAATCAGCCCCAGCATTTT
>TRBJ2-5|TRBD1|TRBV11-1|NA
CASSPSGTGGETQYF
TGTGCCAGCAGCCCCAGCGGGACAGGGGGCGAGACCCAGTACTTC
>TRBJ1-2|NA|TRBV6-6|NA
CASSSTPGDKEGYTF
TGTGCCAGCAGTTCAACACCGGGAGACAAAGAGGGCTACACCTTC
>TRBJ1-2|NA|TRBV24-1|NA
CATSESQQRGYTF
TGTGCCACCAGTGAGAGCCAACAGAGAGGCTACACCTTC
>TRBJ2-2|NA|TRBV5-1|NA
CASSLVDISTGELFF
TGCGCCAGCAGCTTGGTGGACATTAGCACCGGGGAGCTGTTTTTT
>TRBJ1-2|NA|TRBV9|few
CASSAGINYGYTF
TGTGCCAGCAGCGCCGGGATTAACTATGGCTACACCTTC
>TRBJ2-3|TRBD2|TRBV4-1|NA
CASSQTSGGTDTQYF
TGCGCCAGCAGCCAAACCAGCGGGGGCACAGATACGCAGTATTTT
>TRBJ1-6|TRBD1|TRBV15|NA
CATSRKGQGASPLHF
TGTGCCACCAGCAGAAAGGGACAGGGGGCTTCACCCCTCCACTTT
>TRBJ1-5|NA|TRBV4-2|NA
CASSQEGQGIQPQHF
TGTGCCAGCAGCCAAGAAGGCCAGGGGATACAGCCCCAGCATTTT
>TRBJ2-7|TRBD2|TRBV7-9|NA
CASSLSLAGSANEQYF
TGTGCCAGCAGCTTATCTCTAGCGGGAAGTGCAAACGAGCAGTACTTC
>TRBJ2-3|TRBD2|TRBV28|NA
CASSPAGGRGDTQYF
TGTGCCAGCAGTCCCGCGGGGGGGCGGGGAGATACGCAGTATTTT
>TRBJ2-7|NA|TRBV2|NA
CASMRGLSSYEQYF
TGTGCCAGCATGAGGGGGTTAAGCTCCTACGAGCAGTACTTC
>TRBJ1-2|NA|TRBV6-6|NA
CASSYSGGDGYTF
TGTGCCAGCAGTTACAGTGGGGGCGATGGCTACACCTTC
>TRBJ1-6|TRBD1|TRBV2|once
CASMRTGMNSPLHF
TGTGCCAGCATGAGGACAGGGATGAATTCACCCCTCCACTTT
>TRBJ2-3|TRBD2|TRBV9|NA
CASSPSGGTDTQYF
TGTGCCAGCAGCCCTAGCGGGGGGACCGATACGCAGTATTTT
>TRBJ1-3|NA|TRBV5-1|few
CASSLEGVSGNTIYF
TGCGCCAGCAGCTTGGAAGGGGTCTCTGGAAACACCATATATTTT
>TRBJ2-1|TRBD2|TRBV19|NA
CASKGLAGGDNEQFF
TGTGCCAGTAAGGGGCTAGCGGGAGGGGACAATGAGCAGTTCTTC
>TRBJ1-6|TRBD1|TRBV7-2|few
CASSARTGPLHF
TGTGCCAGCAGCGCGAGGACAGGGCCCCTCCACTTT
>TRBJ2-7|NA|TRBV12-2|NA
CASRFPFAGGEQYF
TGTGCAAGTCGCTTCCCGTTTGCGGGGGGCGAGCAGTACTTC
>TRBJ2-3|TRBD2|TRBV18|NA
CASTGLAGGTDTQYF
TGTGCCAGCACGGGACTAGCGGGAGGGACAGATACGCAGTATTTT
>TRBJ1-4|NA|TRBV14|once
CASSQRSGTATNEKLFF
TGTGCCAGCAGCCAAAGGTCGGGAACTGCAACTAATGAAAAACTGTTTTTT
>TRBJ2-5|TRBD1|TRBV25-1|NA
CASTWTGAETQYF
TGTGCCAGCACCTGGACAGGGGCGGAGACCCAGTACTTC
>TRBJ1-3|NA|TRBV6-6|few
CASSLRTAEGNTIYF
TGTGCCAGCAGCCTCAGGACAGCAGAAGGAAACACCATATATTTT
>TRBJ1-2|NA|TRBV27|NA
CASSLTREQIYGYTF
TGTGCCAGCAGTCTGACCCGGGAGCAAATCTATGGCTACACCTTC
>TRBJ1-1|NA|TRBV6-5|NA
CASTLRGRFTEAFF
TGTGCCAGCACCTTGCGGGGGCGGTTCACTGAAGCTTTCTTT
>TRBJ1-4|NA|TRBV7-6|NA
CASSQINEKLFF
TGTGCCAGCAGCCAAATCAATGAAAAACTGTTTTTT
>TRBJ2-7|TRBD1|TRBV5-1|NA
CASSPGTALGEQYF
TGCGCCAGCAGCCCCGGGACAGCCTTGGGGGAGCAGTACTTC
>TRBJ2-6|NA|TRBV7-9|NA
CASSFLSSGANVLTF
TGTGCCAGCAGCTTCCTCTCCTCTGGGGCCAACGTCCTGACTTTC
>TRBJ1-6|TRBD1|TRBV6-2/TRBV6-3|NA
CASSRGQGLLHF
TGTGCCAGCAGCCGTGGACAGGGATTACTCCACTTT
>TRBJ1-5|NA|TRBV14|NA
CASSHYNQPQHF
TGTGCCAGCAGCCACTACAATCAGCCCCAGCATTTT
>TRBJ1-6|TRBD1|TRBV2|few
CASSSTGVGNSPLHF
TGTGCCAGCAGTTCAACAGGGGTTGGTAATTCACCCCTCCACTTT
>TRBJ1-1|NA|TRBV6-5|NA
CASSPPGRSEAFF
TGTGCCAGCAGCCCCCCCGGGAGATCTGAAGCTTTCTTT
>TRBJ1-5|NA|TRBV28|NA
CASSYLHGPQHF
TGTGCCAGCAGTTACCTCCACGGGCCCCAGCATTTT
>TRBJ1-2|NA|TRBV4-1|NA
CASSQASDNYGYTF
TGCGCCAGCAGCCAAGCATCAGATAACTATGGCTACACCTTC
>TRBJ1-4|NA|TRBV27|NA
CASSSPATGPNEKLFF
TGTGCCAGCAGTTCCCCTGCCACTGGGCCTAATGAAAAACTGTTTTTT
>TRBJ2-2|NA|TRBV2|NA
CASSEEGSTGELFF
TGTGCCAGCAGTGAGGAGGGAAGCACCGGGGAGCTGTTTTTT
>TRBJ2-3|NA|TRBV6-5|NA
CASSPDSAGDTQYF
TGTGCCAGCAGTCCTGACTCCGCTGGGGATACGCAGTATTTT
>TRBJ2-2|NA|TRBV19|NA
CATTGHLGFDTGELFF
TGTGCCACCACGGGACACCTCGGTTTTGACACCGGGGAGCTGTTTTTT
>TRBJ2-1|NA|TRBV2|NA
CASKEGPYNEQFF
TGTGCCAGCAAGGAGGGGCCCTACAATGAGCAGTTCTTC
>TRBJ1-2|TRBD1|TRBV27|NA
CASSRQGLSNYDYTF
TGTGCCAGCAGTAGACAGGGGCTTTCTAACTATGACTACACCTTC
>TRBJ2-4|TRBD2|TRBV4-1|few
CASSQPTTAGGSGPKNIQYF
TGCGCCAGCAGCCAACCTACAACGGCGGGGGGCTCTGGGCCCAAAAACATTCAGTACTTC